This record concerns one TCR beta chain sequence. The data belong to a study of shared clonotypes between healthy human individuals. The repertoire was sequenced with immunoSEQ multiplex PCR; TCRdb's copy has only in-frame clones and lacks some. The sample lists 2 million to 3 million clones, around 94% seen once, with around 0.14% in the top ten. The CDR3 has 15 residues. V gave up 1 base and J gave up 6 bases; unmatched junction bases: 7. Germline CDR1 is MDHEN and CDR2 is SYDVKM. The specimen sequenced was naive CD4+ T cells sorted from blood. Indicated subset: CD45RA+ positively selected. This TCR was recovered from a man aged 18 to 30 in good health. The V gene is TRBV28, the J gene TRBJ2-7, with TRBD2 matching over 9 bases. CDR3 loop: CASSLSSAGGSEQYF. The DNA for the CDR3 is TGTGCCAGCAGTTTATCGTCAGCGGGGGGTTCCGAGCAGTACTTC.